A single sample is the source of the 23 T cell receptor beta chains below, sequenced in a study of T cell repertoires in cytomegalovirus infection. MiXCR, applied by TCRdb to the reads, yields one record per CDR3 protein. The sample lists fewer than 900,000 distinct CDR3 sequences; 25% to 35% were seen once. Antigens of these TCRs are unknown. The sample was cultured CD8+ T cells from PBMCs, taken from culture after CMV antigen stimulation. The origin of the receptors is a human donor in good health (CMV status not recorded). Some clones in this sample may be carry-over from other donors' samples.

A few counts support this clonotype. The gene calls are TRBV12-3 or TRBV12-4 and TRBJ1-2; no reliable D call. The CDR3 consists of 11 residues. Trimming stripped 6 bases from V and 3 bases from J, with 5 bases between. The DNA for the CDR3 is TGTGCCAGCAGAGGACACTATGGCTACACCTTC. This gives the protein CASRGHYGYTF.

The J gene is TRBJ1-1, the V gene TRBV9; D ambiguous. The CDR3 runs 14 residues. The V end lost 1 base, the J end lost 3 bases, and 10 bases lay between the germline ends. Germline loops: CDR1 SGDLS, CDR2 YYNGEE. The CDR3 region has the DNA TGTGCCAGCAGCGTAAGCACAGTGGACACTGAAGCTTTCTTT. Translation gives CASSVSTVDTEAFF. The variable domain in full, with the rest retrieved from reference TRBV9 and TRBJ1-1, is DSGVTQTPKHLITATGQRVTLRCSPRSGDLSVYWYQQSLDQGLQFLIQYYNGEERAKGNILERFSAQQFPDLHSELNLSSLELGDSALYFCASSVSTVDTEAFFGQGTRLTVV.

The chain combines TRBV20-1 with TRBJ2-1, with D tentatively TRBD1 or TRBD2 (5 bases each). The CDR3 spans 18 residues. Per germline, CDR1 DFQATT and CDR2 SNEGSKA (reference sequence). Trimming shortened V by 6 bases and J by 0 bases, and 24 bases separated the two germline ends. DNA for the CDR3: TGCAGTGCCCGAGGGGAGTTCGGCGGATTGAGCTCCTACAATGAGCAGTTCTTC. Its protein is CSARGEFGGLSSYNEQFF.

This rearrangement joins TRBV12-5 to TRBJ2-7; 9 positions match TRBD1. The germline V gene encodes CDR1 LGHNT and CDR2 FRNRAP. V dropped 5 bases and J dropped 5; count of bases not matched to a gene: 7. The CDR3 runs 14 residues. CDR3 in amino acids: CASGPGTGIDEQYF. CDR3 sequence (DNA): TGTGCTAGTGGTCCCGGGACAGGGATAGACGAGCAGTACTTC.

This clonotype showed up just a few times. Here the CDR3 DNA reads TGTGCCAGCAGCTTATACGGATTCTCCTACGAGCAGTACTTC. It codes for CASSLYGFSYEQYF. The chain carries TRBV7-2 and TRBJ2-7; D gene ambiguous. There are 14 residues in the CDR3. CDR1 and CDR2 (germline): SGHTA, FQGNSA. Trimming left V 2 bases short and J 0 bases short, with 8 bases between.

Concerning this clonotype itself: This may stem from a read error, because a much larger clone lies one nucleotide away. It is likely a read error, because the conserved phenylalanine at the end of the CDR3 is missing. The V and J genes are TRBV7-8 and TRBJ2-1; TRBD2 matches 9 bases. This CDR3 contains 19 residues. Germline-derived CDR1 and CDR2 are SGHVS and FQNEAQ. V was pared by 5 bases and J by 0 bases, with 14 bases of the junction left unmatched. The CDR3 loop reads CASSPLVGAGGSSYNEQFI. In DNA form, the CDR3 reads TGTGCCAGCAGCCCCCTCGTCGGAGCGGGGGGAAGCTCCTACAATGAGCAGTTCATC.

The V gene is TRBV29-1, the J gene TRBJ2-7; 8 bases are shared with TRBD1. CDR3 length equals 13 residues. Trimming cost V 6 bases and J 2 bases; bases outside gene matches: 6. In germline, CDR1 is SQVTM, CDR2 ANQGSEA. The CDR3 here is CSVTGTGAYEQYF. DNA for the CDR3: TGCAGCGTGACCGGGACAGGAGCCTACGAGCAGTACTTC.

This clonotype has ten or more counts. The chain joins TRBV7-9 to TRBJ1-4; 9 bases fit TRBD1. The junction had 10 bases not matched to a gene; V was cut back by 5 bases and J by 12 bases. The length of the CDR3 is 14 residues. Per the germline V gene, CDR1 is SEHNR and CDR2 is FQNEAQ (reference sequence). CDR3 in amino acids: CASSPRTGEAELFF. In DNA form, the CDR3 reads TGTGCCAGCAGCCCAAGGACAGGGGAGGCTGAACTGTTTTTT.

This clonotype turned up a few times. The chain uses TRBV6-5 and TRBJ1-2; no definite D call. Germline CDR1 and CDR2: MNHEY and SVGAGI. The V end was cut by 3 bases, the J end by 8 bases, with 19 bases between. The CDR3 has 15 residues. CDR3 sequence (DNA): TGTGCCAGCAGTTATTCCCCCCTAGGCAGATACGGCTACACCTTC. Translated, it gives CASSYSPLGRYGYTF.

This clonotype was picked up a small number of times. The genes are TRBV28 and TRBJ1-3; D unclear. V was shortened by 6 bases and J by 1 base, with 13 bases between the two germline ends. The CDR3 contains 15 residues. Germline V gene lookup returns CDR1 MDHEN and CDR2 SYDVKM. The CDR3 nucleotides read TGTGCCAGCAGCCCCCGGGAAATTTCTGGAAACACCATATATTTT. It specifies CASSPREISGNTIYF.

This clonotype was seen more than once but under ten times. J is TRBJ2-5 and V is TRBV7-9, with unresolved D. The V end was cut by 1 base, the J end by 4 bases, with 10 bases between. The CDR3 has 14 amino acids. Germline V gene lookup returns CDR1 SEHNR and CDR2 FQNEAQ (reference sequence). CDR3 sequence (DNA): TGTGCCAGCAGCTTAGTCATTGCGACAGAGACCCAGTACTTC. This sequence encodes CASSLVIATETQYF.

In this sample, this clonotype turned up many times. The rearrangement joins TRBV7-9 to TRBJ2-7, with no clear D. Trimming took off 5 bases at V and 2 bases at J, with 10 bases between the two ends. Looked up from germline, CDR1 is SEHNR and CDR2 is FQNEAQ (reference sequence). The CDR3 is 13 amino acids. This CDR3 reads CASSPGSTYEQYV. The CDR3 DNA sequence: TGTGCCAGCAGCCCCGGGTCGACCTACGAGCAGTACGTC.

The chain employs TRBV20-1 and TRBJ2-7; no firm D call. Trimming took off 3 bases at V and 0 bases at J, with 6 bases between the two ends. This CDR3 comprises 12 residues. CDR1 DFQATT and CDR2 SNEGSKA come from the germline V gene (reference sequence). The CDR3 sequence is CSARTISYEQYF. The CDR3 coding sequence is TGCAGTGCTAGGACAATCTCCTACGAGCAGTACTTC.

This clonotype has just a few counts. This sequence joins TRBV6-5 and TRBJ1-6; D uncertain. The V end lost 1 base, the J end lost 0 bases, and 16 bases lay between the germline ends. Per the germline V gene, CDR1 is MNHEY and CDR2 is SVGAGI. The CDR3 loop spans 19 amino acids. Here the CDR3 DNA reads TGTGCCAGCAGTTACTTTTCGGGGTCTCCTCGCTCCTATAATTCACCCCTCCACTTT. It specifies CASSYFSGSPRSYNSPLHF.

V is TRBV27 and J is TRBJ2-2; D might be TRBD2 (6 bases). CDR1 is MNHEY and CDR2 is SMNVEV in the germline V gene (reference sequence). The V and J ends lost 7 bases and 4 bases respectively, with 13 bases between them. The CDR3 loop spans 14 amino acids. The chain's CDR3 is CASNSRGATGELFF. The CDR3 DNA sequence: TGTGCCAGCAATTCCCGCGGGGCCACCGGGGAGCTGTTTTTT.

The sample holds a few counts of this clonotype. This chain uses TRBV23-1 with TRBJ2-1; perhaps TRBD2 as D (6 bases). TRBV23-1 carries the ORF label, with uncertain function. This CDR3 contains 17 residues. The ends were cut back, 1 base at V and 2 bases at J, with 15 bases in the middle. As DNA, the CDR3 is TGCGCCAGCAGTCAATGGACGGGCGGGGACGCCTACAATGAGCAGTTCTTC. Encoded protein: CASSQWTGGDAYNEQFF.

The chain carries TRBV27 and TRBJ2-1, with 7 bases matching TRBD1. V was pared by 6 bases and J by 4 bases, with 3 bases of the junction left unmatched. Germline values: CDR1 MNHEY, CDR2 SMNVEV (reference sequence). The CDR3 consists of 13 residues. CDR3 sequence reads: CASRGQTYNEQFF. As DNA, the CDR3 is TGTGCCAGCAGGGGACAGACGTACAATGAGCAGTTCTTC.

This clonotype has just a few counts. The chain is built from TRBV7-8 and TRBJ1-1, with 9 bases fitting TRBD1. V lost 7 bases to trimming and J lost 3 bases; unmatched junction nucleotides: 12. Germline V gene data show CDR1 as SGHVS and CDR2 as FQNEAQ. This CDR3 is built from 16 residues. The CDR3 protein is CASTLARDRDHTEAFF. Here the CDR3 DNA reads TGTGCCAGCACCCTAGCACGGGACAGGGACCACACTGAAGCTTTCTTT. Complete variable domain (other parts from reference TRBV7-8 and TRBJ1-1): GAGVSQSPRYKVAKRGQDVALRCDPISGHVSLFWYQQALGQGPEFLTYFQNEAQLDKSGLPSDRFFAERPEGSVSTLKIQRTQQEDSAVYLCASTLARDRDHTEAFFGQGTRLTVV.

This rearrangement joins TRBV19 to TRBJ2-1; 7 nucleotides align to TRBD1. The CDR3 consists of 12 residues. Germline V gene data show CDR1 as LNHDA and CDR2 as SQIVND (reference sequence). J gave up 15 bases and V 5 bases, and 10 bases lay outside the gene matches. The CDR3 coding sequence is TGTGCCAGTAGTCCCCGGGACAGCCCCTGGTTCTTC. Translated: CASSPRDSPWFF.

V is TRBV7-6 and J is TRBJ1-5, with D tentatively TRBD1 (5 bases). The length of the CDR3 is 15 residues. V was trimmed by 5 bases and J by 1 base, leaving 12 bases between them. Germline CDR1 and CDR2: SGHVS and FNYEAQ. CDR3 amino acids: CASSPARDSNQPQHF. CDR3 nucleotides: TGTGCCAGCAGCCCGGCCCGGGACAGCAATCAGCCCCAGCATTTT.

CDR3 sequence (DNA): TGTGCCAGCAGTTTAGGGACAAACAATCAGCCCCAGCATTTT. Translated, it gives CASSLGTNNQPQHF. The chain uses TRBV27 and TRBJ1-5; a possible D gene is TRBD1 (6 bases). V dropped 2 bases and J dropped 3 bases, with 8 bases sitting between them. This CDR3 comprises 14 residues. The germline gives CDR1 MNHEY, CDR2 SMNVEV (reference sequence).

This clonotype was recorded at least ten times. CDR3 protein: CASSYDLAGKNTGELFF. The CDR3 coding sequence is TGTGCCAGCAGTTACGACCTGGCGGGGAAAAACACCGGGGAGCTGTTTTTT. The V call is TRBV6-6, the J call TRBJ2-2; D may be TRBD2 (6 bases). The CDR3 runs 17 residues. V lost 2 bases and J lost 2, with 15 bases in between. The germline V gene has CDR1 MNHNY and CDR2 SVGAGI (reference sequence).

The sample holds a few counts of this clonotype. CDR3 DNA: TGCGCCAGCACCCTGGGGGATACGCAGTATTTT. It specifies CASTLGDTQYF. The V call is TRBV5-1, the J call TRBJ2-3; D is unclear. The germline V and J ends were trimmed by 6 bases and 6 bases, with 8 bases remaining between them. The CDR3 has 11 amino acids. Germline CDR1 SGHRS, CDR2 YFSETQ.